This entry is about one T cell receptor beta chain. The antigen is not known. The CDR3 spans 15 residues. The data were obtained in a study of blood T cells in healthy people across ages. Study conclusions and caveats: The fall in TCR beta diversity per million T cells was roughly linear with age. Naive CD4+ cells and diversity were both higher in long-lived donors than in aged donors.

A second PCR of roughly 7 to 11 cycles used a sample-barcoded 5' primer and a J-beta primer mix. Each cDNA was tagged by a template-switch adaptor containing 12 random nucleotides. TCRdb independently ran MiXCR on the 5' RACE reads; one entry per CDR3 protein. The data show about 1.4 million distinct CDR3 sequences, 55% to 75% seen once. The rearrangement joins TRBV21-1 to TRBJ1-5; TRBD1, the table's D call, lacks a check against the DNA. TRBV21-1 is a listed pseudogene. The specimen sequenced was blood. This receptor was obtained from a young man in good health. CDR3 coding DNA: TGTGCCAGCCTTCTTCAGGGGGCCCGCAATCAGCCCCAGCATTTT. Translated: CASLLQGARNQPQHF.